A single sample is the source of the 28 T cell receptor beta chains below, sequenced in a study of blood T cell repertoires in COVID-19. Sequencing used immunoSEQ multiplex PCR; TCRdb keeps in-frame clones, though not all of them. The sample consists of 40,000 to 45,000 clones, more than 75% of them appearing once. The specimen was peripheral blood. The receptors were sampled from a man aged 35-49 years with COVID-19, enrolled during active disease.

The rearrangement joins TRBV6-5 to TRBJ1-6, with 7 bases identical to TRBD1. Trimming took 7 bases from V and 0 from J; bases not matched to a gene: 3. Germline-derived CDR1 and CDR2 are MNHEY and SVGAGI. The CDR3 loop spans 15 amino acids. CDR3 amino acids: CASKGQSSYNSPLHF. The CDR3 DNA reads TGTGCCAGCAAGGGACAGAGCTCCTATAATTCACCCCTCCACTTT.

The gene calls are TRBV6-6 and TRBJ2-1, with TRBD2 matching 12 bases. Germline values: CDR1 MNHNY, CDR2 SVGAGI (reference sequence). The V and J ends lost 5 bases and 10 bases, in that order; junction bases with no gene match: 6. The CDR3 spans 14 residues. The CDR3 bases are TGTGCCAGCAGTCGGGGACTAGCGGGTAAAGAGCAGTTCTTC. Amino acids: CASSRGLAGKEQFF.

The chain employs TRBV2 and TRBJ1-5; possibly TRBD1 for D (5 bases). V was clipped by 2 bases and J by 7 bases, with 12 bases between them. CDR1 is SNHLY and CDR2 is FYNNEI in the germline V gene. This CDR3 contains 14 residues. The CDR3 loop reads CASSELGGDQPQHF. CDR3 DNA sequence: TGTGCCAGCAGTGAATTGGGGGGGGACCAGCCCCAGCATTTT.

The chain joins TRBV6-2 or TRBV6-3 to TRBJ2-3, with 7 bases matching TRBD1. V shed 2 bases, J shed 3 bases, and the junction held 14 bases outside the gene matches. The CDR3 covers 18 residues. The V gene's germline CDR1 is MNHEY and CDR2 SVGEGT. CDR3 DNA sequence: TGTGCCAGCAGTTACCTCAATTTCGACAGGGTTCTGACAGATACGCAGTATTTT. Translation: CASSYLNFDRVLTDTQYF.

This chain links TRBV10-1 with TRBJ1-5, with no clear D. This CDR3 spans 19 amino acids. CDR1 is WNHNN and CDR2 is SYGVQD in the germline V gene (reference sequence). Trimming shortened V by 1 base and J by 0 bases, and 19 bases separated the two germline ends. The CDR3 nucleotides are TGCGCCAGCAGTGAGTTCCTGGGAGTAGGCGCTGATAGCAATCAGCCCCAGCATTTT. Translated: CASSEFLGVGADSNQPQHF.

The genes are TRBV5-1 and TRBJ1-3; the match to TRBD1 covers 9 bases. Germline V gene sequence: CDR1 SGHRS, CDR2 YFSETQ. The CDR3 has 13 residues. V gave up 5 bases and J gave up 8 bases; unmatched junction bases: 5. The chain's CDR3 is CASRWDRVDTIYF. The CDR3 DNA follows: TGCGCCAGCAGATGGGACAGGGTGGACACCATATATTTT.

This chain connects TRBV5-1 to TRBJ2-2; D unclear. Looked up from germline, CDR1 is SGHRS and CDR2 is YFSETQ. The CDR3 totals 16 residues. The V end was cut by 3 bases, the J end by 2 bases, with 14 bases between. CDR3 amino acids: CASSWVVGPNTGELFF. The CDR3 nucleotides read TGCGCCAGCAGCTGGGTTGTGGGCCCTAACACCGGGGAGCTGTTTTTT.

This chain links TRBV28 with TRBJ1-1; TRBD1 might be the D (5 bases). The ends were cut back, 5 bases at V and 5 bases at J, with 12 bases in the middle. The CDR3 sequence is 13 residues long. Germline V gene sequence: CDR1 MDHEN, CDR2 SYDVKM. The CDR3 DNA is TGTGCCAGCAGTATGATAGGGGTTACTGAAGCTTTCTTT. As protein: CASSMIGVTEAFF.

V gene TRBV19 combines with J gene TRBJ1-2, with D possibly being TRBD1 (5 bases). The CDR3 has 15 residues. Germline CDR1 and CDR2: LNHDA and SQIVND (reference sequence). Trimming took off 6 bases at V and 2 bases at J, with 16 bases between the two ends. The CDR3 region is CASRPRGGANYGYTF. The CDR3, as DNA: TGTGCCAGTAGACCCCGGGGAGGGGCCAACTATGGCTACACCTTC.

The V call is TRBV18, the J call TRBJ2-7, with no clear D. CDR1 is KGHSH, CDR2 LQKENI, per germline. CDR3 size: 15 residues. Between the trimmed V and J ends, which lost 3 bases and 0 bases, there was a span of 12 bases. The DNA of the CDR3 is TGTGCCAGCTCACCGGGCGCTGGCCCCTCCTACGAGCAGTACTTC. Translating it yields CASSPGAGPSYEQYF.

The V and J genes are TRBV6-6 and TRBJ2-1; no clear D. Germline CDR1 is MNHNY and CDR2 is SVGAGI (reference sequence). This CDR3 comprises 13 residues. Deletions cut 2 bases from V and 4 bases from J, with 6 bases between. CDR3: CASSYEAYNEQFF. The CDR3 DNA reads TGTGCCAGCAGTTACGAGGCTTACAATGAGCAGTTCTTC.

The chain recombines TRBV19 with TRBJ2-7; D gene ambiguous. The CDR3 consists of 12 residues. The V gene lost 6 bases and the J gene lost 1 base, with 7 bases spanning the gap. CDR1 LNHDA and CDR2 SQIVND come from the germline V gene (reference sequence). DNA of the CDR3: TGTGCCAGTAGCGCGAGTTCCTACGAGCAGTACTTC. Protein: CASSASSYEQYF.

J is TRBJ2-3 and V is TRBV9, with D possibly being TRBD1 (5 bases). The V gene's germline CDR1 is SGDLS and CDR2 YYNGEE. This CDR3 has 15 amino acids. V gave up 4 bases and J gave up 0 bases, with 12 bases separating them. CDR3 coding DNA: TGTGCCAGCAGCCCCGACAGCCTGAGCACAGATACGCAGTATTTT. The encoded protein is CASSPDSLSTDTQYF.

The CDR3 loop reads CASRMTQLGPEAFF. The CDR3, as DNA: TGTGCCAGCAGGATGACACAATTGGGTCCTGAAGCTTTCTTT. The genes are TRBV2 and TRBJ1-1, with D hard to call. Germline lookup yields CDR1 SNHLY and CDR2 FYNNEI. This CDR3 has 14 amino acids. Trimming cost V 6 bases and J 6 bases, with 17 bases left between them.

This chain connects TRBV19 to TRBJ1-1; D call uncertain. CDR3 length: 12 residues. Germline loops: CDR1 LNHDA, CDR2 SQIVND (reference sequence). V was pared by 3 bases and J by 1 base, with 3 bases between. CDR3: CASSIRNTEAFF. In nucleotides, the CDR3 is TGTGCCAGTAGTATTAGGAACACTGAAGCTTTCTTT.

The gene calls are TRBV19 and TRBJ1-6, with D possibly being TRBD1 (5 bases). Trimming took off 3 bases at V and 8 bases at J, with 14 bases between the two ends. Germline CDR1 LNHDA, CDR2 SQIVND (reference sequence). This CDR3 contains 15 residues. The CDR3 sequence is CASSIWQGGDSPLHF. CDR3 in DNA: TGTGCCAGTAGTATCTGGCAGGGAGGGGATTCACCCCTCCACTTT.

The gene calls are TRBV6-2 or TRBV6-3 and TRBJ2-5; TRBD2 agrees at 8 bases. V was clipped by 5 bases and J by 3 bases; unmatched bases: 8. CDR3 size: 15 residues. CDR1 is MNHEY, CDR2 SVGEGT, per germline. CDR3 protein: CASSPERGPKETQYF. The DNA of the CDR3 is TGTGCCAGCAGTCCGGAGCGGGGGCCCAAAGAGACCCAGTACTTC.

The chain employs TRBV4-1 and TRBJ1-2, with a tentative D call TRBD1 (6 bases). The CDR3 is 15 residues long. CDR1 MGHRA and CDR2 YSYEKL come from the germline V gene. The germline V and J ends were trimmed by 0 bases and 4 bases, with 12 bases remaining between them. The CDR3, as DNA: TGCGCCAGCAGCCAAGAAAGGACAGCCAGCTATGGCTACACCTTC. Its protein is CASSQERTASYGYTF.

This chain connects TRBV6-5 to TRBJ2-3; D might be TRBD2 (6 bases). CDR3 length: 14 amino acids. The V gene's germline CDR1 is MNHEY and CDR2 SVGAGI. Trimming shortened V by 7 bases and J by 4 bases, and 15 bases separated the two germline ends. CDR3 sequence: CASTLGGFADTQYF. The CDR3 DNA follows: TGTGCCAGCACCCTTGGAGGGTTCGCAGATACGCAGTATTTT.

The CDR3 sequence is CASSLWGASQPQHF. DNA for the CDR3: TGTGCCAGCAGCTTGTGGGGAGCCAGTCAGCCCCAGCATTTT. The V call is TRBV5-6, the J call TRBJ1-5; D gene unclear. This CDR3 contains 14 residues. V lost 1 base and J 6 bases, leaving 11 bases between the germline ends. Germline CDR1 SGHDT, CDR2 YYEEEE.

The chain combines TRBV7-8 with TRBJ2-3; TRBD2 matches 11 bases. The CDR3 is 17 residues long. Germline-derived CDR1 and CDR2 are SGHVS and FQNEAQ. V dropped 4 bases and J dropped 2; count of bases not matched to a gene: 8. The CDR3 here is CASSSRLAGRSTDTQYF. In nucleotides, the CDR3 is TGTGCCAGCAGCTCTAGACTAGCGGGACGCTCCACAGATACGCAGTATTTT.

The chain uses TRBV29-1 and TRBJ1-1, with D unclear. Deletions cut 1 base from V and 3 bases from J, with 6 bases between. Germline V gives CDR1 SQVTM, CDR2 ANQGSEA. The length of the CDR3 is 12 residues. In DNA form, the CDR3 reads TGCAGCGTTGAAGCCGGGGACACTGAAGCTTTCTTT. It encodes CSVEAGDTEAFF.

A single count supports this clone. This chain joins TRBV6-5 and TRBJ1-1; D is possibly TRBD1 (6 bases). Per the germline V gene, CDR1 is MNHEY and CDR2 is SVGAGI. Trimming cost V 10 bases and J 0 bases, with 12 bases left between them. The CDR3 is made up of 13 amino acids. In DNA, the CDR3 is TGTGCCACTGGAGGACAGTTGAACACTGAAGCTTTCTTT. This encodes CATGGQLNTEAFF.

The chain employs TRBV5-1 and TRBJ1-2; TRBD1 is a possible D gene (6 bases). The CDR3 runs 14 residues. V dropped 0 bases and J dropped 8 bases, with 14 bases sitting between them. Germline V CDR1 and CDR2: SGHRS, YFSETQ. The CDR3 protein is CASSLGQPGEGYTF. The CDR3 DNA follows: TGCGCCAGCAGCTTGGGGCAACCAGGGGAAGGCTACACCTTC.

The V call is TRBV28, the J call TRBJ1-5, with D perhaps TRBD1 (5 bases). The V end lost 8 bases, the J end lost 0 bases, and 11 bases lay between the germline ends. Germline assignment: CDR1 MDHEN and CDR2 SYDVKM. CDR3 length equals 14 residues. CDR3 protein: CASGGSGSNQPQHF. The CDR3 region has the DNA TGTGCCAGCGGGGGGTCAGGTAGCAATCAGCCCCAGCATTTT.

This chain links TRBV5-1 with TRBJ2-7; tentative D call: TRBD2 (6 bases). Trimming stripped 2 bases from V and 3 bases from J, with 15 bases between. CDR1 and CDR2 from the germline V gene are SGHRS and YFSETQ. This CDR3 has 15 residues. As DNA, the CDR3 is TGCGCCAGCAGCTTTGGCGGGACGGCAAACTACGAGCAGTACTTC. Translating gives CASSFGGTANYEQYF.

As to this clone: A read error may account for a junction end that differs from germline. The CDR3 sequence: CVSSVLAGGLYNEQFF. The CDR3 bases are TGTGTCAGCAGTGTTCTAGCGGGAGGTCTCTACAATGAGCAGTTCTTC. This sequence joins TRBV6-1 and TRBJ2-1; 11 bases match TRBD2. In germline, CDR1 is MNHNS, CDR2 SASEGT. The CDR3 sequence is 16 residues long.

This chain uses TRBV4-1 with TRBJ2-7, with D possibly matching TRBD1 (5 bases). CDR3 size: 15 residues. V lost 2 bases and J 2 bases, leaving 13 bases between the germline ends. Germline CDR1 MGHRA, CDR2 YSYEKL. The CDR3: CASSQKTDSTYEQYF. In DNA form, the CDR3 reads TGCGCCAGCAGCCAAAAGACCGACAGCACCTACGAGCAGTACTTC.